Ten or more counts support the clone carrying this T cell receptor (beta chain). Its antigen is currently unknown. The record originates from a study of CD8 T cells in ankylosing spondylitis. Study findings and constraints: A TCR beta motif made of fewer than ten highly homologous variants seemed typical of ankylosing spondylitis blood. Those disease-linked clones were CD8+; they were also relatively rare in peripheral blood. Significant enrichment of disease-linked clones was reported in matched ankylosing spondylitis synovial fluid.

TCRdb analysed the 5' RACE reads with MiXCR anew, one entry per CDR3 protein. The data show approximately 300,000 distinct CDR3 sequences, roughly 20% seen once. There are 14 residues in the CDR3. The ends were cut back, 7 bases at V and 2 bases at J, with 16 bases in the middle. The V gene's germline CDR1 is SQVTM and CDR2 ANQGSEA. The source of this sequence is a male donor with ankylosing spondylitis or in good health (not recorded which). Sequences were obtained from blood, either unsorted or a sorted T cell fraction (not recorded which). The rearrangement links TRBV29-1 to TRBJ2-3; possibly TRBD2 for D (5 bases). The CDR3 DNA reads TGCAGCGCTAGCTCGACGGGCAACACAGATACGCAGTATTTT. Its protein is CSASSTGNTDTQYF.